The entry below gives a single T cell receptor beta chain sequence along with its context. Antigen specificity is unknown. CDR3 length: 14 residues. In germline, CDR1 is SGHNT, CDR2 YYREEE (reference sequence). V was clipped by 4 bases and J by 1 base, with 11 bases between them. The sample belongs to a study of vaccination effects on CD4 cells after COVID-19. At the level of the study: Post-vaccine draws lagged the second dose by a median of 72 days.

CD4+ T cells specific for antigen were expanded with viral peptide pools by the ViraFEST assay before sequencing. Once cultured for nine to ten days, the cells underwent separation to obtain CD4+ T cells. Two-dose BNT162b2 or mRNA-1273 vaccination was given to participants. Recipients of the vaccine had no prior SARS-CoV-2 infection and negative nucleocapsid antibodies. Repertoires were generated with immunoSEQ multiplex PCR, while TCRdb's copy carries only in-frame clones and drops some. Among some 24,000 clones listed, around four fifths were seen once. Whole-study results and caveats: Cross-reactivity toward common cold coronaviruses was confined to only 1 of 255 vaccine-induced clones in healthy vaccinees. Infection- and vaccine-induced clones contracted markedly late after vaccination.

The chain couples TRBV5-4 to TRBJ1-2, with D possibly being TRBD1 (5 bases). Sequenced here: CD4+ T cells from PBMCs cultured with HCoV-NL63 spike peptides, sampled after COVID-19 vaccination. The receptor's source is a human donor who received a COVID-19 vaccine. This CDR3 reads CASSPGTVNYGYTF. The CDR3 nucleotides read TGTGCCAGCAGCCCCGGGACGGTTAACTATGGCTACACCTTC. Full variable domain (remainder filled in from reference TRBV5-4 and TRBJ1-2): ETGVTQSPTHLIKTRGQQVTLRCSSQSGHNTVSWYQQALGQGPQFIFQYYREEENGRGNFPPRFSGLQFPNYSSELNVNALELDDSALYLCASSPGTVNYGYTFGSGTRLTVV.